The next 10 T cell receptor beta chains were all read from a single sample in a study of blood T cell repertoires in COVID-19. TCRdb's copy holds only in-frame clones and misses some; the assay was immunoSEQ multiplex PCR. The sample shows more than 200,000 clones, roughly 86% of them seen only once. The sample comprised peripheral blood. These receptors came from a human donor in a cohort sampled during active COVID-19.

J is TRBJ1-1 and V is TRBV11-2; D ambiguous. This CDR3 region has 11 residues. Germline CDR1 SGHAT, CDR2 FQNNGV. The V gene lost 4 bases and the J gene lost 11 bases, with 11 bases spanning the gap. The chain's CDR3 is CASSSEHGAFF. The CDR3 region has the DNA TGTGCCAGCAGCTCTGAACACGGGGCTTTCTTT.

The DNA for the CDR3 is TGTGCCAGCTCACCACAGGGACAACGGAACACTGAAGCTTTCTTT. Its protein is CASSPQGQRNTEAFF. The chain combines TRBV18 with TRBJ1-1; tentative D call: TRBD1 (6 bases). The germline V gene has CDR1 KGHSH and CDR2 LQKENI. The CDR3 runs 15 residues. The V and J ends lost 1 base and 1 base respectively, with 10 bases between them.

The chain carries TRBV30 and TRBJ1-6; D might be TRBD1 (6 bases). Trimming pared 4 bases from V and 8 bases from J, leaving 15 bases between. This CDR3 has 14 residues. Germline V lookup: CDR1 GTSNPN, CDR2 SVGIG (reference sequence). The CDR3 region has the DNA TGTGCCTGGAATGGGGTCAGGGGTGATTCACCCCTCCACTTT. It codes for CAWNGVRGDSPLHF.

The chain couples TRBV7-8 to TRBJ2-1, with 9 bases matching TRBD1. With 2 bases clipped from V and 10 bases from J, the junction kept 12 bases outside the gene matches. CDR3 length equals 16 residues. Germline V gene data show CDR1 as SGHVS and CDR2 as FQNEAQ. The DNA for the CDR3 is TGTGCCAGCAGCTTATTTGGGACAGGGTCGACAGGGGAGCAGTTCTTC. Amino acid sequence: CASSLFGTGSTGEQFF.

V and J are TRBV27 and TRBJ1-2, with a possible D match to TRBD1 (5 bases). The CDR3 is 15 amino acids. In germline, CDR1 is MNHEY, CDR2 SMNVEV (reference sequence). V was cut by 2 bases and J by 8 bases, with 18 bases left in between. The CDR3 loop is CASSLQGVPWGGYTF. In DNA, the CDR3 is TGTGCCAGCAGTTTACAAGGGGTGCCGTGGGGCGGCTACACCTTC.

In DNA form, the CDR3 reads TGTGCCAGCAGCTTATCGCCTGACAGGGCTTACGAGCAGTACTTC. Translating gives CASSLSPDRAYEQYF. V and J are TRBV7-2 and TRBJ2-7, with 7 bases fitting TRBD1. There are 15 residues in the CDR3. Germline V lookup: CDR1 SGHTA, CDR2 FQGNSA. With 2 bases clipped from V and 4 bases from J, the junction kept 8 bases outside the gene matches.

V and J are TRBV7-2 and TRBJ1-3; a possible D gene is TRBD1 (6 bases). CDR1 is SGHTA and CDR2 is FQGNSA in the germline V gene. The CDR3 sequence is 17 residues long. Trimming cost V 1 base and J 3 bases, with 16 bases left between them. The CDR3, as DNA: TGTGCCAGCAGCTTAGGGGGGCTACTATCGGGTGGAAACACCATATATTTT. The encoded protein is CASSLGGLLSGGNTIYF.

V usage is TRBV6-2 or TRBV6-3 and J usage is TRBJ2-7, with D tentatively TRBD1 (8 bases). CDR1 and CDR2 (germline): MNHEY, SVGEGT. V was clipped by 6 bases and J by 3 bases, with 15 bases between them. The CDR3 is 14 residues long. The CDR3 nucleotides read TGTGCCAGCAGCCAGGGGGGGACAGGCTACGAGCAGTACTTC. Its protein is CASSQGGTGYEQYF.

V gene TRBV6-2 or TRBV6-3 combines with J gene TRBJ2-7; TRBD2 agrees at 9 bases. The CDR3 is 16 amino acids. Germline V gene sequence: CDR1 MNHEY, CDR2 SVGEGT. Trimming at V came to 5 bases and at J to 3 bases, leaving 11 bases not matched to a gene. The CDR3 is CASSPTHLAGSYEQYF. The DNA of the CDR3 is TGTGCCAGCAGTCCAACACATCTAGCGGGGAGCTACGAGCAGTACTTC.

V is TRBV18 and J is TRBJ1-5; TRBD1 agrees at 7 bases. Germline loops: CDR1 KGHSH, CDR2 LQKENI. This CDR3 is built from 15 residues. Unmatched junction bases numbered 7, after V lost 2 bases and J lost 6 bases. The CDR3 protein is CASSPEQGSVQPQHF. The CDR3 DNA follows: TGTGCCAGCTCACCAGAACAGGGGTCGGTTCAGCCCCAGCATTTT.